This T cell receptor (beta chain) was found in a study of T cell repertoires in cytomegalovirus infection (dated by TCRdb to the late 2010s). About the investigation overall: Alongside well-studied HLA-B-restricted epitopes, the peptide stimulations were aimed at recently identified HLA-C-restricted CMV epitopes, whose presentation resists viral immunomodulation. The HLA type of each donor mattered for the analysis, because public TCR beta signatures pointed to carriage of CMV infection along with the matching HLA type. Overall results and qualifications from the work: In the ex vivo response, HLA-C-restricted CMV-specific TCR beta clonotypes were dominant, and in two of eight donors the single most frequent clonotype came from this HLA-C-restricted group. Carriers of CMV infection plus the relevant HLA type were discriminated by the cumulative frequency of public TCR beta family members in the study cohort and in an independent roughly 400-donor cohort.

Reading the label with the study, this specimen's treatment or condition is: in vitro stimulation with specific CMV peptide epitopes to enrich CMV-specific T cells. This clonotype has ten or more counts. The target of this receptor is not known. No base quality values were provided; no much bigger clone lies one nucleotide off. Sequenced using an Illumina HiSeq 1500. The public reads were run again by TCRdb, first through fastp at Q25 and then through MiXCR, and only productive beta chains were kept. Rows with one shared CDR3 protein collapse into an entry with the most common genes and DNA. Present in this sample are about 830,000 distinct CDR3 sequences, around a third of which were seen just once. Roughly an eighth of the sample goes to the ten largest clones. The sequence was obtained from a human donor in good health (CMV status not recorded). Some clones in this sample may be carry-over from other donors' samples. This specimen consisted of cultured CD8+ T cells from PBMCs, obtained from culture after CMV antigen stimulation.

The CDR3 protein is CASSFPGSQETQYF. The nucleotide sequence is given as TGTGCCAGCAGCTTCCCGGGATCTCAAGAGACCCAGTACTTC. The chain joins TRBV7-9 to TRBJ2-5, and possibly TRBD2, on 5 matching bases. V gives up 3 bases and J gives up 2 bases, and the segment between their germline ends measures 10 bases. CDR3 length: 14 amino acids, cysteine to phenylalanine. Just the 42-base CDR3 DNA is kept, in frame starting at base 1. CDR1 and CDR2 are read off the germline V gene (reference sequence) as SEHNR and FQNEAQ.